Each of the 24 T cell receptor beta chains below was sequenced from the same sample in a study of molecular identifiers for immune sequencing clone quantification. MiXCR, run by TCRdb on the PCR reads, gives a single entry per CDR3 protein. The repertoire holds about 640,000 distinct CDR3 sequences, with 15% to 20% as singletons. Material for sequencing was naive CD8+ T cells from blood, with Jurkat cell RNA spiked in. Subset reported: FACS-sorted CD8+CD4-CCR7+CD45RA+ naive T cells. The receptors derive from a human donor in good health. Some libraries in this study had Jurkat cell RNA spiked in.

This clonotype was seen more than once but under ten times. V and J are TRBV4-3 and TRBJ1-2, with D possibly being TRBD1 (5 bases). The CDR3 consists of 16 residues. V lost 0 bases and J 3 bases, leaving 14 bases between the germline ends. Per germline, CDR1 LGHNA and CDR2 YSLEER. CDR3 region: CASSQDFGAADYGYTF. In DNA form, the CDR3 reads TGCGCCAGCAGCCAAGATTTCGGGGCAGCGGACTATGGCTACACCTTC.

The chain combines TRBV7-9 with TRBJ1-1; D is undetermined. Germline values: CDR1 SEHNR, CDR2 FQNEAQ (reference sequence). The CDR3 sequence is 14 residues long. The ends were cut back, 3 bases at V and 1 base at J, with 9 bases in the middle. The CDR3 sequence is CASSFQNSNTEAFF. The CDR3 bases are TGTGCCAGCAGCTTCCAGAACTCGAACACTGAAGCTTTCTTT.

In this sample, this clonotype turned up many times. CDR3 loop: CSARDWGLDNYEQYF. The CDR3 region has the DNA TGCAGTGCTAGAGACTGGGGACTAGATAATTACGAGCAGTACTTC. This chain uses TRBV20-1 with TRBJ2-7; 8 nucleotides agree with TRBD2. The trim removed 0 bases at V and 4 bases at J, leaving 8 bases unmatched. This CDR3 is built from 15 residues. Germline V lookup: CDR1 DFQATT, CDR2 SNEGSKA (reference sequence).

This clonotype has a count of ten or more. The chain employs TRBV6-2 or TRBV6-3 and TRBJ2-7; TRBD2 matches at 11 bases. After removal of 6 bases from V and 3 bases from J, the junction contained 1 base not matched to a gene. The CDR3 consists of 13 residues. Germline CDR1 reads MNHEY; CDR2 reads SVGEGT. CDR3 region: CASRGTSGYEQYF. The CDR3 DNA follows: TGTGCCAGCAGAGGGACTAGCGGCTACGAGCAGTACTTC.

This clonotype was seen more than once but under ten times. This rearrangement joins TRBV4-1 to TRBJ1-6; D unclear. The V gene lost 1 base and the J gene lost 8 bases, with 12 bases spanning the gap. The germline V gene encodes CDR1 MGHRA and CDR2 YSYEKL. CDR3 length equals 15 residues. The CDR3 region is CASSQVPGEYSPLHF. The CDR3 nucleotides read TGCGCCAGCAGCCAAGTTCCCGGGGAGTATTCACCCCTCCACTTT.

This chain joins TRBV10-3 and TRBJ2-1; 8 bases match TRBD2. CDR1 ENHRY and CDR2 SYGVKD come from the germline V gene. J gave up 3 bases and V 6 bases, and 7 bases lay outside the gene matches. The CDR3 spans 15 residues. This chain's CDR3 is CAIRDVAGRYNEQFF. The CDR3 DNA follows: TGTGCCATCAGGGACGTAGCGGGGCGCTACAATGAGCAGTTCTTC.

Comments on this clonotype: This may be a read error, as it is one base from a much larger clone. The chain couples TRBV7-2 to TRBJ1-1; a possible D gene is TRBD1 (6 bases). The CDR3 spans 16 residues. Germline CDR1 reads SGHTA; CDR2 reads FQGNSA. Between the trimmed V and J ends, which lost 5 bases and 0 bases, there was a span of 16 bases. CDR3 sequence: CASSPTGSGVNTEAFF. The DNA for the CDR3 is TGTGCCAGCAGCCCAACAGGGTCGGGCGTGAACACTGAAGCTTTCTTT.

In this sample, this clonotype turned up a few times. The CDR3 spells CAISDPPGTGGEKLFF. CDR3 sequence (DNA): TGTGCCATCAGTGACCCACCCGGGACAGGGGGTGAAAAACTGTTTTTT. The chain combines TRBV10-3 with TRBJ1-4; 11 bases are a match to TRBD1. With V trimmed by 3 bases and J by 7 bases, 7 bases remained unmatched. The germline V gene encodes CDR1 ENHRY and CDR2 SYGVKD. There are 16 residues in the CDR3.

The table lists this clonotype with many counts. The CDR3 DNA is TGTGCCAGCAGCCCGCTAGCGGGAGTTGGAGATACGCAGTATTTT. Amino acids: CASSPLAGVGDTQYF. The V call is TRBV7-2, the J call TRBJ2-3; 10 bases are a match to TRBD2. Germline V gene data show CDR1 as SGHTA and CDR2 as FQGNSA. The V gene end was trimmed by 5 bases and the J gene end by 5 bases; junction bases not matched to a gene: 7. The CDR3 extends over 15 amino acids.

The rearrangement joins TRBV12-3 or TRBV12-4 to TRBJ2-1; 12 nucleotides line up with TRBD2. V lost 5 bases, J lost 7 bases, and 9 bases stayed unmatched. This CDR3 spans 16 amino acids. CDR3 protein: CASSHLAGGPLNEQFF. The DNA of the CDR3 is TGTGCCAGCAGTCATCTAGCGGGGGGGCCATTAAATGAGCAGTTCTTC.

This clonotype was seen at least ten times. The chain couples TRBV11-2 to TRBJ2-5; 10 bases line up with TRBD2. J was trimmed by 5 bases and V by 3 bases; bases with no gene match: 6. Germline values: CDR1 SGHAT, CDR2 FQNNGV. The CDR3 is 15 residues long. For the CDR3, the DNA is TGTGCCAGCAGCTTCGGACTAGCGGACCTGGAGACCCAGTACTTC. As protein: CASSFGLADLETQYF.

A word on this clonotype: A much larger clone lies one base from this, so it may be a read error. The gene calls are TRBV29-1 and TRBJ2-1; 10 bases agree with TRBD2. There are 15 residues in the CDR3. The germline gives CDR1 SQVTM, CDR2 ANQGSEA. CDR3 in DNA: TGCAGCGTTGAAGGGACTAGCGGTTCCTACAATGAGCAGTCCTTC. This gives the protein CSVEGTSGSYNEQSF.

This clonotype was recorded at least ten times. V is TRBV25-1 and J is TRBJ1-3; 7 positions agree with TRBD1. With 1 base clipped from V and 3 bases from J, the junction kept 9 bases outside the gene matches. In germline, CDR1 is MGHDK, CDR2 SYGVNS. The CDR3 runs 17 residues. The CDR3 region has the DNA TGTGCCAGCAGTGAATCACCCCGGGACAGATTTGGAAACACCATATATTTT. Translated, it gives CASSESPRDRFGNTIYF.

The sample holds many counts of this clonotype. V is TRBV7-9 and J is TRBJ1-2; D perhaps matches TRBD1 (5 bases). CDR1 and CDR2 from the germline V gene are SEHNR and FQNEAQ (reference sequence). The V gene lost 2 bases and the J gene lost 3 bases, with 10 bases spanning the gap. The CDR3 runs 14 residues. CDR3: CASSLQGYDYGYTF. CDR3 sequence (DNA): TGTGCCAGCAGCTTACAGGGTTATGACTATGGCTACACCTTC.

This clonotype appeared many times. The J gene is TRBJ2-2, the V gene TRBV12-3 or TRBV12-4, with a tentative D call TRBD2 (5 bases). Trimming removed 4 bases at V and 1 base at J, with 10 bases between. The CDR3 loop spans 15 amino acids. CDR3 residues: CASSSLGLNTGELFF. In DNA, the CDR3 is TGTGCCAGCAGTTCCCTAGGACTGAACACCGGGGAGCTGTTTTTT.

This clonotype was observed at least ten times. This chain links TRBV25-1 with TRBJ2-2, with D unclear. The CDR3 runs 14 residues. V was trimmed by 6 bases and J by 0 bases, leaving 8 bases between them. CDR1 and CDR2 from the germline V gene are MGHDK and SYGVNS. DNA for the CDR3: TGTGCCAGCAGGGCAGTGACGAACACCGGGGAGCTGTTTTTT. Translating gives CASRAVTNTGELFF.

Comments on this clonotype: A much larger clone lies one base from this, so it may be a read error. The genes are TRBV7-9 and TRBJ2-7; D call uncertain. This CDR3 comprises 13 residues. Between the trimmed V and J ends, which lost 5 bases and 4 bases, there was a span of 12 bases. Per the germline V gene, CDR1 is SEHNR and CDR2 is FQNEAQ (reference sequence). The CDR3: CASSPSAWYEQYF. The CDR3 region has the DNA TGTGCCAGCAGCCCGAGCGCGTGGTACGAGCAGTACTTC.

The chain carries TRBV19 and TRBJ2-1; 11 positions agree with TRBD2. The V and J ends lost 1 base and 7 bases, in that order; junction bases with no gene match: 3. Germline V gene lookup returns CDR1 LNHDA and CDR2 SQIVND (reference sequence). The CDR3 has 15 amino acids. Here the CDR3 DNA reads TGTGCCAGTAGTATAGTAGCGGGGGGGCGGAATGAGCAGTTCTTC. Amino acids: CASSIVAGGRNEQFF.

The table lists this clonotype with many counts. The chain recombines TRBV24-1 with TRBJ2-2; 9 nucleotides align to TRBD1. The germline gives CDR1 KGHDR, CDR2 SFDVKD. J was trimmed by 3 bases and V by 4 bases; bases with no gene match: 8. The CDR3 totals 17 residues. DNA of the CDR3: TGTGCCACCAGTGACTTTTCCGGGACAGGGTACACCGGGGAGCTGTTTTTT. This codes for CATSDFSGTGYTGELFF.

About this clonotype itself: This could be a read error, since a much larger clone is one nucleotide away. The rearrangement joins TRBV9 to TRBJ2-2; possible D gene TRBD1, 6 bases. CDR3 length equals 17 residues. V was trimmed by 0 bases and J by 9 bases, leaving 21 bases between them. Per the germline V gene, CDR1 is SGDLS and CDR2 is YYNGEE. CDR3 protein: CASSVGAYPQGARELFF. The CDR3 DNA sequence: TGTGCCAGCAGCGTAGGGGCATACCCACAGGGTGCCAGGGAGCTGTTTTTT.

This clonotype appeared many times. The chain is built from TRBV5-6 and TRBJ2-5; D might be TRBD2 (5 bases). V lost 0 bases and J lost 4, with 13 bases in between. Looked up from germline, CDR1 is SGHDT and CDR2 is YYEEEE. The CDR3 consists of 15 residues. The CDR3 DNA reads TGTGCCAGCAGCTTGGCGGCTAGCCTCCGAGAGACCCAGTACTTC. Protein: CASSLAASLRETQYF. The full variable domain, with the rest looked up from reference TRBV5-6 and TRBJ2-5, is DAGVTQSPTHLIKTRGQQVTLRCSPKSGHDTVSWYQQALGQGPQFIFQYYEEEERQRGNFPDRFSGHQFPNYSSELNVNALLLGDSALYLCASSLAASLRETQYFGPGTRLLVL.

At least ten counts were recorded for this clonotype. The chain joins TRBV28 to TRBJ2-7; TRBD1 agrees at 7 bases. Germline CDR1 and CDR2: MDHEN and SYDVKM. Unmatched junction bases numbered 7, after V lost 4 bases and J lost 4 bases. The CDR3 is 14 residues long. CDR3 region: CASSSRGTPYEQYF. The CDR3 DNA is TGTGCCAGCAGTTCCAGGGGGACCCCTTACGAGCAGTACTTC.

On this clonotype: No conserved phenylalanine or tryptophan ends this CDR3, so it is likely a read error. The chain has TRBV7-9 and TRBJ2-3; no clear D gene. Germline CDR1 SEHNR, CDR2 FQNEAQ (reference sequence). This CDR3 is 12 amino acids long. DNA of the CDR3: TGTGCCCGCAGCTTTGGTGAAGATACGCAGTATCTT. Protein product: CARSFGEDTQYL.

This clonotype was recorded many times. The chain links TRBV30 to TRBJ2-7; D may be TRBD1 or TRBD2 (5 bases each). Germline V gene lookup returns CDR1 GTSNPN and CDR2 SVGIG (reference sequence). The CDR3 has 13 amino acids. V was pared by 0 bases and J by 6 bases, with 12 bases between. The CDR3 DNA is TGTGCCTGGAGTGTACTCGGGGCGTTCGAGCAGTACTTC. It specifies CAWSVLGAFEQYF.